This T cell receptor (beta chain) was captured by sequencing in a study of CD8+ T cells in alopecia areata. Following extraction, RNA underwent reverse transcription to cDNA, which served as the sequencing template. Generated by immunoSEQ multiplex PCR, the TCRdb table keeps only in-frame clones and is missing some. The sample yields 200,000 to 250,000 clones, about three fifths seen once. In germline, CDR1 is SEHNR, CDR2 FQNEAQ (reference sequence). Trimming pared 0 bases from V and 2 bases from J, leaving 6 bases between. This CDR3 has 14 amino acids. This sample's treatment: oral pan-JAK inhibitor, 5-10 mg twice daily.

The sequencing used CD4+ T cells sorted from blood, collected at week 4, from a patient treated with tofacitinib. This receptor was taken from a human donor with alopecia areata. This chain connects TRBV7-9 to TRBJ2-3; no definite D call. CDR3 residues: CASSLAGTTDTQYF. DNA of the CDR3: TGTGCCAGCAGCTTAGCGGGAACCACAGATACGCAGTATTTT.